Each of the 28 T cell receptor beta chains below was sequenced from the same sample in a study of CD8 T cells in ankylosing spondylitis. Whole-study results and caveats: One TCR beta motif, made up of fewer than 10 highly homologous variants, appeared characteristic of ankylosing spondylitis blood.

Their target antigens are unknown. TCRdb recomputed calls from the 5' RACE reads with MiXCR, one row per CDR3 protein. The sample lists around 480,000 distinct CDR3 sequences; 17% were seen once. Source material: blood, either unsorted or a sorted T cell fraction (not recorded which). The source is a male donor with ankylosing spondylitis.

This clonotype was seen only a few times. CDR3 DNA sequence: TGCGCCAGCAGCCCGGGACAGGGGGTTTCCGCAGATACGCAGTATTTT. Its protein product is CASSPGQGVSADTQYF. The chain links TRBV5-1 to TRBJ2-3, with 11 bases fitting TRBD1. The germline V gene has CDR1 SGHRS and CDR2 YFSETQ. With 4 bases clipped from V and 4 bases from J, the junction kept 8 bases outside the gene matches. CDR3 length: 16 amino acids.

V gene TRBV20-1 combines with J gene TRBJ1-5, with unresolved D. V shed 2 bases and J shed 1 base, with 15 bases lying between them. The germline CDR1 and CDR2 sequences are DFQATT and SNEGSKA (reference sequence). This CDR3 comprises 16 residues. CDR3 protein: CSARPKGVLSNQPQHF. In DNA, the CDR3 is TGCAGTGCTAGACCCAAGGGAGTTTTAAGCAATCAGCCCCAGCATTTT.

The J gene is TRBJ2-5, the V gene TRBV20-1; 12 bases line up with TRBD2. The J segment lost 5 bases and the V segment lost 8 bases, leaving 9 bases of the junction unmatched. Germline values: CDR1 DFQATT, CDR2 SNEGSKA (reference sequence). CDR3 length equals 14 residues. The CDR3 loop is CSPRASGGGETQYF. CDR3 DNA: TGCAGTCCCCGGGCTAGCGGGGGGGGGGAGACCCAGTACTTC.

The V gene is TRBV4-2, the J gene TRBJ2-1; D is perhaps TRBD1 or TRBD2 (5 bases each). The V end lost 3 bases, the J end lost 12 bases, and 18 bases lay between the germline ends. Germline-derived CDR1 and CDR2 are LGHNA and YNFKEQ. There are 14 residues in the CDR3. The CDR3 DNA reads as TGTGCCAGCAGCCAGCCGGGACCACTTTCATGGCAGTTCTTC. Residues: CASSQPGPLSWQFF.

This clonotype occurred a few times. The CDR3 loop reads CASITGTANSGELFF. CDR3 in DNA: TGTGCCAGCATCACCGGGACAGCCAATTCCGGGGAGCTGTTTTTT. The V gene is TRBV12-3 or TRBV12-4, the J gene TRBJ2-2; 7 positions agree with TRBD1. J was trimmed by 6 bases and V by 7 bases; bases with no gene match: 11. CDR3 length equals 15 residues.

The chain recombines TRBV5-1 with TRBJ2-6; 8 nucleotides agree with TRBD1. With V trimmed by 1 base and J by 3 bases, 9 bases remained unmatched. Germline loops: CDR1 SGHRS, CDR2 YFSETQ. The CDR3 is 18 residues long. The CDR3 is CASSLFVQGASGANVLTF. The DNA of the CDR3 is TGCGCCAGCAGCTTGTTCGTTCAGGGGGCGAGTGGGGCCAACGTCCTGACTTTC.

The J gene is TRBJ2-5, the V gene TRBV6-1, with 7 positions matching TRBD2. J gave up 0 bases and V 0 bases, and 7 bases lay outside the gene matches. CDR3 length: 17 amino acids. Per germline, CDR1 MNHNS and CDR2 SASEGT. Here the CDR3 reads CASSEAGGVVYQETQYF. For the CDR3, the DNA is TGTGCCAGCAGTGAAGCGGGGGGGGTCGTGTACCAAGAGACCCAGTACTTC.

The chain uses TRBV20-1 and TRBJ2-7; 12 bases align to TRBD1. Germline loops: CDR1 DFQATT, CDR2 SNEGSKA (reference sequence). This CDR3 region has 13 residues. After removal of 6 bases from V and 5 bases from J, the junction contained 5 bases not matched to a gene. The CDR3 reads CSAGGQGAHEQYF. Here the CDR3 DNA reads TGCAGTGCGGGGGGACAGGGGGCGCACGAGCAGTACTTC.

This clonotype was observed a handful of times. The chain employs TRBV28 and TRBJ1-5, with 8 bases aligning to TRBD1. The ends lost 0 bases at V and 7 bases at J; junction bases unmatched: 8. The CDR3 sequence is 16 residues long. The germline CDR1 and CDR2 sequences are MDHEN and SYDVKM. The CDR3 is CASSLWGGQGGQPQHF. In nucleotides, the CDR3 is TGTGCCAGCAGTTTATGGGGAGGACAGGGTGGACAGCCCCAGCATTTT.

The sample holds a few counts of this clonotype. The rearrangement joins TRBV21-1 to TRBJ2-5; the table's D call of TRBD2 was not tested on the DNA. TRBV21-1 is a pseudogene segment. This CDR3 region has 19 residues. The CDR3 sequence: CASSKEGGLAGEDQETQYF. CDR3 DNA sequence: TGTGCCAGCAGCAAAGAGGGGGGACTAGCGGGAGAAGACCAAGAGACCCAGTACTTC.

At least ten counts were recorded for this clonotype. The CDR3 sequence: CSVLLAGAWGYEQYF. CDR3 nucleotides: TGCAGCGTTCTGCTAGCGGGAGCCTGGGGGTACGAGCAGTACTTC. The chain links TRBV29-1 to TRBJ2-7, with 10 bases that match TRBD2. CDR3 length: 15 amino acids. V was pared by 5 bases and J by 4 bases, with 11 bases of the junction left unmatched. CDR1 and CDR2 (germline): SQVTM, ANQGSEA.

This clonotype turned up a few times. The chain has TRBV12-3 or TRBV12-4 and TRBJ1-2, with D possibly TRBD1 on 5 matching bases. This CDR3 has 13 residues. The V and J ends lost 6 bases and 2 bases respectively, with 10 bases between them. CDR3 in amino acids: CASRKTVNYGYTF. CDR3 DNA: TGTGCCAGCAGGAAGACAGTCAACTATGGCTACACCTTC.

This clonotype was seen more than once but under ten times. V gene TRBV7-9 combines with J gene TRBJ1-2; TRBD1 matches at 7 bases. V lost 5 bases and J lost 8; bases outside the gene matches: 8. The CDR3 totals 13 residues. Germline V gives CDR1 SEHNR, CDR2 FQNEAQ (reference sequence). The CDR3 sequence: CASSRRTGPGYTF. In nucleotides, the CDR3 is TGTGCCAGCAGCCGCCGGACAGGCCCCGGCTACACCTTC.

CDR3 residues: CASKLQVAYTDTQYF. Here the CDR3 DNA reads TGCGCCAGCAAACTCCAGGTAGCATACACAGATACGCAGTATTTT. The chain recombines TRBV5-1 with TRBJ2-3; D remains ambiguous. This CDR3 region has 15 residues. Trimming pared 6 bases from V and 2 bases from J, leaving 16 bases between. Germline CDR1 is SGHRS and CDR2 is YFSETQ. The full variable domain, with the rest looked up from reference TRBV5-1 and TRBJ2-3, is KAGVTQTPRYLIKTRGQQVTLSCSPISGHRSVSWYQQTPGQGLQFLFEYFSETQRNKGNFPGRFSGRQFSNSRSEMNVSTLELGDSALYLCASKLQVAYTDTQYFGPGTRLTVL.

This rearrangement joins TRBV29-1 to TRBJ2-5; maybe TRBD2 (5 bases). The CDR3 contains 15 residues. V gave up 7 bases and J gave up 4 bases, with 22 bases separating them. Germline V gene sequence: CDR1 SQVTM, CDR2 ANQGSEA. CDR3 DNA sequence: TGCAGCGCAGAAACTAGGCGTTTGATCGGAGAGACCCAGTACTTC. Translating it yields CSAETRRLIGETQYF.

This clonotype was seen only a few times. The CDR3 sequence: CAWKRLTYGYTF. CDR3 bases: TGTGCCTGGAAGCGGCTGACCTATGGCTACACCTTC. The chain uses TRBV30 and TRBJ1-2; D unresolved. This CDR3 contains 12 residues. Germline CDR1 is GTSNPN and CDR2 is SVGIG (reference sequence). The V gene lost 4 bases and the J gene lost 4 bases, with 10 bases spanning the gap.

This chain links TRBV4-3 with TRBJ2-7, with D maybe TRBD1 (5 bases). The V gene lost 0 bases and the J gene lost 3 bases, with 9 bases spanning the gap. The V gene's germline CDR1 is LGHNA and CDR2 YSLEER. The CDR3 consists of 14 residues. CDR3 bases: TGCGCCAGCAGCCAAGACCCAGGGTACTACGAGCAGTACTTC. This gives the protein CASSQDPGYYEQYF.

The V gene is TRBV18, the J gene TRBJ2-1; D remains unclear. Per germline, CDR1 KGHSH and CDR2 LQKENI. The V gene lost 5 bases and the J gene lost 0 bases, with 8 bases spanning the gap. The CDR3 sequence is 14 residues long. The CDR3 sequence: CASSSTSSYNEQFF. CDR3 in DNA: TGTGCCAGCTCATCTACGAGCTCCTACAATGAGCAGTTCTTC. The complete variable domain, with remaining parts taken from reference TRBV18 and TRBJ2-1, reads NAGVMQNPRHLVRRRGQEARLRCSPMKGHSHVYWYRQLPEEGLKFMVYLQKENIIDESGMPKERFSAEFPKEGPSILRIQQVVRGDSAAYFCASSSTSSYNEQFFGPGTRLTVL.

V usage is TRBV5-6 and J usage is TRBJ1-3, with a possible D match to TRBD1 (5 bases). The CDR3 is made up of 18 amino acids. Trimming shortened V by 1 base and J by 0 bases, and 17 bases separated the two germline ends. In germline, CDR1 is SGHDT, CDR2 YYEEEE. The CDR3 nucleotides are TGTGCCAGCAGCTTGCGGCTGGTCAGGACATACTCTGGAAACACCATATATTTT. Its protein product is CASSLRLVRTYSGNTIYF.

This clonotype appeared a few times. CDR3 region: CASSRDRGDYEQYF. As DNA, the CDR3 is TGTGCCAGCAGCCGGGACAGGGGTGACTACGAGCAGTACTTC. This chain links TRBV2 with TRBJ2-7; 10 bases are a match to TRBD1. CDR3 length equals 14 residues. Germline V gene data show CDR1 as SNHLY and CDR2 as FYNNEI. The V gene end was trimmed by 6 bases and the J gene end by 3 bases; junction bases not matched to a gene: 5.

This sequence joins TRBV5-1 and TRBJ2-7; perhaps D is TRBD1 or TRBD2 (5 bases each). The CDR3 sequence is 13 residues long. V lost 0 bases and J 5 bases, leaving 9 bases between the germline ends. Germline V lookup: CDR1 SGHRS, CDR2 YFSETQ. CDR3 sequence: CASSLAGTHEQYF. The CDR3, as DNA: TGCGCCAGCAGCTTGGCGGGGACCCACGAGCAGTACTTC.

This clonotype was observed a handful of times. J is TRBJ2-7 and V is TRBV20-1, with TRBD1 matching over 9 bases. This CDR3 is 14 amino acids long. The trim removed 0 bases at V and 2 bases at J, leaving 2 bases unmatched. The V gene's germline CDR1 is DFQATT and CDR2 SNEGSKA (reference sequence). CDR3 sequence: CSARDGQGPYEQYF. DNA for the CDR3: TGCAGTGCTAGAGACGGACAGGGGCCCTACGAGCAGTACTTC.

This clonotype was counted a few times. The chain recombines TRBV4-1 with TRBJ1-2; 9 nucleotides agree with TRBD1. The CDR3 covers 15 residues. V gave up 0 bases and J gave up 7 bases; unmatched junction bases: 6. The germline CDR1 and CDR2 sequences are MGHRA and YSYEKL. Here the CDR3 DNA reads TGCGCCAGCAGCCAAGAAAGGGACAGGGTAGGTGGCTACACCTTC. It codes for CASSQERDRVGGYTF.

This sequence joins TRBV5-1 and TRBJ1-3; tentative D call: TRBD1 (6 bases). V was pared by 4 bases and J by 0 bases, with 14 bases between. The CDR3 extends over 16 amino acids. CDR1 and CDR2 (germline): SGHRS, YFSETQ. The CDR3 loop reads CASSPGQPNSGNTIYF. CDR3 DNA: TGCGCCAGCAGCCCAGGACAGCCTAACTCTGGAAACACCATATATTTT.

The table lists this clonotype with a count of one. This rearrangement joins TRBV20-1 to TRBJ1-1; D may be TRBD1 (5 bases). The ends were cut back, 6 bases at V and 4 bases at J, with 15 bases in the middle. Germline V CDR1 and CDR2: DFQATT, SNEGSKA (reference sequence). This CDR3 comprises 13 residues. CDR3 sequence (DNA): TGCAGTGCGACAGACGGGATAACCACTGAAGCTTTCTTT. This translates into CSATDGITTEAFF.

This clonotype was detected a few times. The chain couples TRBV2 to TRBJ2-5; 10 bases line up with TRBD2. There are 16 residues in the CDR3. Germline-derived CDR1 and CDR2 are SNHLY and FYNNEI. Trimming at V came to 7 bases and at J to 5 bases, leaving 13 bases not matched to a gene. The CDR3 coding sequence is TGTGCCAGCACGGGGATTCCTAGCGGGGGAGGGGAGACCCAGTACTTC. Protein product: CASTGIPSGGGETQYF.

This clonotype occurred a few times. The chain has TRBV4-2 and TRBJ2-3, with D unclear. V was trimmed by 3 bases and J by 4 bases, leaving 11 bases between them. Per germline, CDR1 LGHNA and CDR2 YNFKEQ. The CDR3 contains 14 residues. The chain's CDR3 is CASSQRRTADTQYF. The CDR3 DNA reads as TGTGCCAGCAGCCAGCGGCGTACGGCAGATACGCAGTATTTT.

The table lists this clonotype with many counts. This chain connects TRBV5-6 to TRBJ1-1; a possible D gene is TRBD1 (5 bases). There are 13 residues in the CDR3. Germline lookup yields CDR1 SGHDT and CDR2 YYEEEE. With 1 base removed from V and 9 bases from J, the gap between germline ends came to 13 bases. CDR3 sequence (DNA): TGTGCCAGCAGCTTGTCCCCGCAGGGTCAAGCTTTCTTT. Its protein product is CASSLSPQGQAFF.